This TCR beta chain was captured in a study of T-cell memory formation after mild COVID-19. Study conclusions and caveats: Contracting CD4+ clones sat mainly in CM and EM; CD8+ in EMRA. Researchers found some responding clones in pre-infection memory, a sign that cross-reactive memory joined.

CDR1 and CDR2 (germline): SGDLS, YYNGEE. The CDR3 runs to 14 residues. Trimming took 3 bases from V and 1 from J, leaving 10 bases between them. Sample barcodes and UMIs were carried by the TCR alpha and TCR beta cDNA libraries that 5'RACE generated with constant-segment primers. Each CDR3 protein gets one entry after TCRdb re-called the 5' RACE reads with MiXCR. The repertoire consists of 500,000 to 650,000 distinct CDR3 sequences, with roughly a fifth occurring once and the leading ten covering 7.5% to 9.5%. This clonotype is a singleton in its sample. The antigen is unknown. Source material: PBMCs or a T cell subset sorted from them (not recorded which). The sequence was obtained from an adult woman who had mild COVID-19 (a few samples of this study predate the infection). Cell type and time point are not known. The chain has TRBV9 and TRBJ1-1, with D possibly TRBD1 on 5 matching bases. The CDR3: CASSGGLWNTEAFF. Written as DNA, the CDR3 is TGTGCCAGCAGCGGGGGACTTTGGAACACTGAAGCTTTCTTT.